Listed here is a single T cell receptor (beta chain). The Seattle site enrolled patients during active infection and followed them longitudinally. The data originate from a study of blood T cell repertoires in COVID-19. Study at large: From the United States, Italy and Spain came samples of acute and convalescent COVID-19. Sources were T cells, B-cell-depleted T cells, or PBMCs; the material itself was cDNA or gDNA.

This CDR3 is 13 amino acids long. V gave up 7 bases and J gave up 0 bases, with 9 bases separating them. Germline loops: CDR1 SNHLY, CDR2 FYNNEI. In the original workflow: By means of reference gene primer amplification, nucleated cell counts were estimated. Libraries were prepared by immunoSEQ multiplex PCR; TCRdb keeps only in-frame clonotypes and omits some of them. The DNA gave D and trimming, while V, J and clone size come from that table. The sample includes approximately 290,000 clones, approximately 91% of them seen just once. The clonotype was recovered from a woman in her 30s with COVID-19, enrolled during active disease. The chain recombines TRBV2 with TRBJ1-1, with D perhaps matching TRBD1 (5 bases). Sample: peripheral blood. The CDR3 sequence is CASKDSMNTEAFF. The CDR3 coding sequence is TGTGCCAGCAAAGACAGCATGAACACTGAAGCTTTCTTT.